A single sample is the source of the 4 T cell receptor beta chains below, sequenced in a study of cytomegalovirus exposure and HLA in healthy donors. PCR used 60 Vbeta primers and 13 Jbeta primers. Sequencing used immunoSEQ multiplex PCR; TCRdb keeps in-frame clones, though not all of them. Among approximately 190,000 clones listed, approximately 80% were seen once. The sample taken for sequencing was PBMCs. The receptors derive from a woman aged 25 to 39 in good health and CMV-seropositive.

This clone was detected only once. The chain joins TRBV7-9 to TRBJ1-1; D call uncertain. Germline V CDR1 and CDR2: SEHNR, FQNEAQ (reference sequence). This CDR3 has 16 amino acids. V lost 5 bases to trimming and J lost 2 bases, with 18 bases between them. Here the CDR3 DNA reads TGTGCCAGCAGCCCCGAGTTTGATAAGTACAACACTGAAGCTTTCTTT. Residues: CASSPEFDKYNTEAFF.

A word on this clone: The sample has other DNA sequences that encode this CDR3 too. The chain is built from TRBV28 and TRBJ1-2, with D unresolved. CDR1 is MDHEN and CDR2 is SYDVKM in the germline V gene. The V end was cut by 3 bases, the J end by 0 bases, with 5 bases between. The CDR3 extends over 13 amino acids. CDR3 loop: CASSFAANYGYTF. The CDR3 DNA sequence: TGTGCCAGCAGTTTCGCGGCTAACTATGGCTACACCTTC.

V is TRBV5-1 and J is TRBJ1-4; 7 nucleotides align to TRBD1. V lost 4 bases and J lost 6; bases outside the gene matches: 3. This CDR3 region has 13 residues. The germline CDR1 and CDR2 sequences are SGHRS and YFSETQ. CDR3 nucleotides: TGCGCCAGCAGCCAGGGGGTTGATGAAAAACTGTTTTTT. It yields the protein CASSQGVDEKLFF. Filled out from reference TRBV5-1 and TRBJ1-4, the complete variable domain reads KAGVTQTPRYLIKTRGQQVTLSCSPISGHRSVSWYQQTPGQGLQFLFEYFSETQRNKGNFPGRFSGRQFSNSRSEMNVSTLELGDSALYLCASSQGVDEKLFFGSGTQLSVL.

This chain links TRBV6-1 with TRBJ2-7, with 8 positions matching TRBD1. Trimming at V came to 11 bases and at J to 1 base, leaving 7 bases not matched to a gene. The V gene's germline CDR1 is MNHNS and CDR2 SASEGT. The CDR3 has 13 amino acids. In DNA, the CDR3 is TGTGCCTCCGGACAGGGAAGTTCCTACGAGCAGTACTTC. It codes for CASGQGSSYEQYF.